The 27 T cell receptor beta chains below come from one sample, sequenced in a study of identical twins. TCRdb independently ran MiXCR on the 5' RACE reads; one entry per CDR3 protein. This sample carries 1.5 million to 2 million distinct CDR3 sequences, roughly a third of them seen once, and the ten largest clones take over 0.25%. The sequenced sample consisted of cord blood. These receptors originate from a newborn girl in good health.

This chain connects TRBV9 to TRBJ2-5; TRBD2 is a possible D gene (7 bases). The CDR3 spans 16 residues. Trimming took off 0 bases at V and 3 bases at J, with 15 bases between the two ends. Germline-derived CDR1 and CDR2 are SGDLS and YYNGEE. The CDR3 reads CASSVGGLAAKETQYF. CDR3 nucleotide sequence: TGTGCCAGCAGCGTAGGGGGGCTAGCGGCTAAAGAGACCCAGTACTTC.

The rearrangement links TRBV20-1 to TRBJ1-4; the match to TRBD1 covers 7 bases. The CDR3 consists of 15 residues. Trimming at V came to 1 base and at J to 7 bases, leaving 9 bases not matched to a gene. CDR1 and CDR2 (germline): DFQATT, SNEGSKA (reference sequence). The CDR3 loop reads CSARATGSPFEKLFF. The CDR3 DNA sequence: TGCAGTGCTAGAGCGACAGGGAGTCCCTTTGAAAAACTGTTTTTT.

The V and J genes are TRBV25-1 and TRBJ2-1; TRBD2 agrees at 9 bases. The CDR3 spans 15 residues. V was clipped by 2 bases and J by 3 bases; unmatched bases: 2. Germline V gene lookup returns CDR1 MGHDK and CDR2 SYGVNS. CDR3 residues: CASSERTSDYNEQFF. In nucleotides, the CDR3 is TGTGCCAGCAGTGAACGGACTAGCGACTACAATGAGCAGTTCTTC.

The DNA for the CDR3 is TGCAGTGTCCGGACTCCCACAGATACGCAGTATTTT. Amino acids: CSVRTPTDTQYF. The J gene is TRBJ2-3, the V gene TRBV20-1; possibly TRBD2 for D (5 bases). V lost 7 bases and J 2 bases, leaving 10 bases between the germline ends. Germline V CDR1 and CDR2: DFQATT, SNEGSKA (reference sequence). This CDR3 has 12 residues.

The V call is TRBV6-5, the J call TRBJ2-1, with 7 positions matching TRBD2. This CDR3 is 15 amino acids long. Germline V lookup: CDR1 MNHEY, CDR2 SVGAGI. Trimming removed 4 bases from V and 8 bases from J; junction bases left unmatched: 11. DNA for the CDR3: TGTGCCAGCAGTTTTCGGGGGAGGGCGGTCGATGAGCAGTTCTTC. It specifies CASSFRGRAVDEQFF.

This clonotype has ten or more counts. CDR3 DNA sequence: TGTGCCAGCAGCACCGGCGGGAGCTCCTACAATGAGCAGTTCTTC. Its protein product is CASSTGGSSYNEQFF. The rearrangement links TRBV7-9 to TRBJ2-1; 7 bases line up with TRBD2. Germline values: CDR1 SEHNR, CDR2 FQNEAQ (reference sequence). The ends lost 5 bases at V and 0 bases at J; junction bases unmatched: 4. CDR3 length: 15 amino acids.

This chain uses TRBV7-9 with TRBJ2-5, with a tentative D call TRBD2 (6 bases). V lost 2 bases and J 2 bases, leaving 12 bases between the germline ends. The CDR3 totals 15 residues. The germline gives CDR1 SEHNR, CDR2 FQNEAQ (reference sequence). The CDR3 DNA reads TGTGCCAGCAGCTTACTGGCCGGGAGACAAGAGACCCAGTACTTC. Translated, it gives CASSLLAGRQETQYF.

This clonotype showed up just a few times. V and J are TRBV13 and TRBJ2-4, with 9 nucleotides matching TRBD1. The CDR3 runs to 16 residues. The germline gives CDR1 PRHDT, CDR2 FYEKMQ (reference sequence). V lost 2 bases and J lost 4; bases outside the gene matches: 6. CDR3 nucleotides: TGTGCCAGCAGCTTACGACAGGGGGGTCGAAAAAACATTCAGTACTTC. It specifies CASSLRQGGRKNIQYF.

This clonotype turned up a few times. The V and J genes are TRBV15 and TRBJ2-1; D gene unclear. Germline assignment: CDR1 LNHNV and CDR2 YYDKDF (reference sequence). The V gene lost 1 base and the J gene lost 4 bases, with 8 bases spanning the gap. The CDR3 totals 14 residues. CDR3 protein: CATSRGGIYNEQFF. Here the CDR3 DNA reads TGTGCCACCAGCAGAGGGGGTATATACAATGAGCAGTTCTTC.

The sample holds many counts of this clonotype. The chain uses TRBV6-6 and TRBJ2-7, with D possibly TRBD1 on 6 matching bases. Per germline, CDR1 MNHNY and CDR2 SVGAGI (reference sequence). The CDR3 consists of 14 residues. Trimming took off 2 bases at V and 5 bases at J, with 13 bases between the two ends. In DNA form, the CDR3 reads TGTGCCAGCAGTTACCCGACAGGAAAGGACGAGCAGTACTTC. This codes for CASSYPTGKDEQYF.

The chain couples TRBV11-2 to TRBJ2-1; possible D gene TRBD2, 5 bases. The germline V gene has CDR1 SGHAT and CDR2 FQNNGV. The CDR3 totals 16 residues. V was trimmed by 2 bases and J by 5 bases, leaving 16 bases between them. CDR3 nucleotide sequence: TGTGCCAGCAGCTTATTCTCTAGCTCGCCCGACAATGAGCAGTTCTTC. This sequence encodes CASSLFSSSPDNEQFF.

The V gene is TRBV7-2, the J gene TRBJ2-1, with 13 bases identical to TRBD2. The end of the DNA fits TRBJ2-7 better, so the J call may be wrong. The CDR3 is 18 amino acids. Looked up from germline, CDR1 is SGHTA and CDR2 is FQGNSA. CDR3 protein: CASSRRTSGGTGHNEQYF. In DNA form, the CDR3 reads TGTGCCAGCAGCCGCAGGACTAGCGGGGGTACGGGACACAATGAGCAGTACTTC.

The V and J genes are TRBV7-2 and TRBJ2-7; D is perhaps TRBD1 or TRBD2 (6 bases each). The CDR3 has 15 amino acids. V dropped 2 bases and J dropped 5 bases, with 16 bases sitting between them. Germline V CDR1 and CDR2: SGHTA, FQGNSA. The CDR3 protein is CASSLSRGGPHEQYF. DNA for the CDR3: TGTGCCAGCAGCTTATCCAGGGGAGGACCTCACGAGCAGTACTTC.

The chain employs TRBV5-5 and TRBJ1-1; the D is unclear. The V gene's germline CDR1 is SGHKS and CDR2 YYEKEE (reference sequence). Trimming stripped 4 bases from V and 2 bases from J, with 12 bases between. This CDR3 is built from 14 residues. CDR3 region: CASSPPHGNTEAFF. The CDR3 bases are TGTGCCAGCAGCCCCCCACACGGAAACACTGAAGCTTTCTTT.

This clonotype was counted between two and nine times. The V gene is TRBV6-2 or TRBV6-3, the J gene TRBJ2-1, with 13 bases identical to TRBD2. The germline CDR1 and CDR2 sequences are MNHEY and SVGEGT. J was trimmed by 8 bases and V by 4 bases; bases with no gene match: 5. The CDR3 is made up of 15 amino acids. The CDR3 reads CASSSRLAGGHEQFF. CDR3 DNA sequence: TGTGCCAGCAGTTCCCGACTAGCGGGAGGCCATGAGCAGTTCTTC.

This chain joins TRBV20-1 and TRBJ2-4; no clear D gene. The DNA matches TRBJ2-7 better at its end, which makes the J call doubtful. CDR1 is DFQATT and CDR2 is SNEGSKA in the germline V gene (reference sequence). The CDR3 extends over 13 amino acids. DNA for the CDR3: TGCAGTGCTCCAGAGCGTACGGTAGGCGAGCAGTACTTC. Encoded protein: CSAPERTVGEQYF.

This clonotype showed up just a few times. The chain recombines TRBV9 with TRBJ2-5, with 8 nucleotides matching TRBD2. In germline, CDR1 is SGDLS, CDR2 YYNGEE. Germline trimming cut 0 bases from V and 1 base from J; bases unmatched to any gene: 5. The CDR3 is made up of 16 amino acids. The CDR3, as DNA: TGTGCCAGCAGCGTAGCCCTCACTAGCGGCCAAGAGACCCAGTACTTC. As protein: CASSVALTSGQETQYF.

This chain uses TRBV20-1 with TRBJ1-3; D is uncertain. The CDR3 is 14 amino acids. The V gene lost 6 bases and the J gene lost 3 bases, with 15 bases spanning the gap. CDR1 is DFQATT and CDR2 is SNEGSKA in the germline V gene (reference sequence). CDR3 in DNA: TGCAGTGCCCAGAACAGCGGCAGTGGAAACACCATATATTTT. This codes for CSAQNSGSGNTIYF.

This clonotype was found a few times. The chain recombines TRBV25-1 with TRBJ2-1; D gene unclear. V gave up 3 bases and J gave up 5 bases, with 8 bases separating them. In germline, CDR1 is MGHDK, CDR2 SYGVNS. This CDR3 spans 13 amino acids. The CDR3 protein is CASSEGGNNEQFF. The CDR3 bases are TGTGCCAGCAGTGAGGGTGGCAACAATGAGCAGTTCTTC.

As regards this clonotype: With a much larger clone just one base away, this may be a read error. The V call is TRBV20-1, the J call TRBJ2-3; the D is unclear. Germline V gene sequence: CDR1 DFQATT, CDR2 SNEGSKA (reference sequence). The CDR3 totals 12 residues. The CDR3 region has the DNA TGCAATGCTAGATCTAGCACAGATACGCAGTATTTT. Translation: CNARSSTDTQYF.

The chain is built from TRBV29-1 and TRBJ2-1; 8 nucleotides align to TRBD2. The CDR3 runs 13 residues. V shed 3 bases, J shed 13 bases, and the junction held 11 bases outside the gene matches. Per germline, CDR1 SQVTM and CDR2 ANQGSEA. In nucleotides, the CDR3 is TGCAGCGTTGATATTTTCGGGGGGGAGACCCAGTTCTTC. Its translation is CSVDIFGGETQFF.

The rearrangement uses TRBV4-1 and TRBJ1-2; no clear D gene. The germline V gene encodes CDR1 MGHRA and CDR2 YSYEKL. Between the trimmed V and J ends, which lost 4 bases and 3 bases, there was a span of 12 bases. CDR3 size: 14 residues. The chain's CDR3 is CASSRRSLDYGYTF. CDR3 sequence (DNA): TGCGCCAGCAGCCGCAGATCATTGGACTATGGCTACACCTTC.

V gene TRBV7-9 combines with J gene TRBJ2-1; the match to TRBD2 covers 13 bases. V lost 3 bases, J lost 8 bases, and 4 bases stayed unmatched. The CDR3 is 15 amino acids. From germline, CDR1 is SEHNR and CDR2 FQNEAQ (reference sequence). This CDR3 is CASSLPGLAGHEQFF. The CDR3, as DNA: TGTGCCAGCAGCTTGCCGGGACTAGCGGGACATGAGCAGTTCTTC.

This clonotype was found a few times. V is TRBV7-8 and J is TRBJ2-4; perhaps TRBD1 as D (6 bases). The J call may be mistaken, given a closer DNA end match to TRBJ2-7. The germline V gene has CDR1 SGHVS and CDR2 FQNEAQ. There are 15 residues in the CDR3. CDR3: CASSPRTDPTYEQYF. CDR3 DNA: TGTGCCAGCAGTCCTCGGACAGACCCAACCTACGAGCAGTACTTC.

This clonotype came up a few times. The chain uses TRBV12-3 or TRBV12-4 and TRBJ2-1; TRBD2 matches 12 bases. Trimming removed 4 bases from V and 0 bases from J; junction bases left unmatched: 10. The CDR3 runs 19 residues. CDR3: CASSSRLAGVSGSYNEQFF. In DNA form, the CDR3 reads TGTGCCAGCAGTTCCCGACTAGCGGGAGTTTCGGGCTCCTACAATGAGCAGTTCTTC.

The chain links TRBV6-5 to TRBJ1-1; tentative D call: TRBD1 (5 bases). V was shortened by 2 bases and J by 0 bases, with 16 bases between the two germline ends. This CDR3 contains 17 residues. CDR1 MNHEY and CDR2 SVGAGI come from the germline V gene. CDR3 in DNA: TGTGCCAGCAGTTACGATCCCCTCGGGGGGATGAACACTGAAGCTTTCTTT. Translation: CASSYDPLGGMNTEAFF.

The chain is built from TRBV20-1 and TRBJ2-3, with D uncertain. This CDR3 spans 12 amino acids. Trimming removed 7 bases from V and 2 bases from J, with 10 bases in between. CDR1 and CDR2 from the germline V gene are DFQATT and SNEGSKA (reference sequence). The CDR3 region is CSVPRHTDTQYF. In DNA form, the CDR3 reads TGCAGTGTTCCACGCCACACAGATACGCAGTATTTT.